The entry below gives a single TCR beta chain sequence along with its context. What it binds is not known. Expressed TCRB transcripts were sequenced after all isolated RNA was converted to cDNA. Naive, central memory and regulatory T cell samples averaged roughly 4 million reads. The protocol was immunoSEQ multiplex PCR, while the TCRdb copy is restricted to in-frame clones and leaves out a portion. Of fewer than 250,000 clones listed, 11% to 15% are singletons. The data belong to a study of beta chain features in type 1 diabetes. Overall study: Across every sample, around 98 million sorted cells were examined in total. Study-level points and caveats: Junctions at VDJ sites from type 1 diabetes patients had fewer insertions and more deletions. Patients and controls would be equally affected if PCR favored shorter templates.

This CDR3 spans 13 amino acids. From germline, CDR1 is LNHDA and CDR2 SQIVND (reference sequence). With 9 bases clipped from V and 2 bases from J, the junction kept 7 bases outside the gene matches. This clonotype was obtained from a woman in her thirties or forties in good health. The source material was naive CD4+ T cells from blood. The chain links TRBV19 to TRBJ2-7; 7 nucleotides match TRBD2. The CDR3 DNA follows: TGTGCCAGCACGGGGGGTTTGACCTACGAGCAGTACTTC. It translates to CASTGGLTYEQYF.